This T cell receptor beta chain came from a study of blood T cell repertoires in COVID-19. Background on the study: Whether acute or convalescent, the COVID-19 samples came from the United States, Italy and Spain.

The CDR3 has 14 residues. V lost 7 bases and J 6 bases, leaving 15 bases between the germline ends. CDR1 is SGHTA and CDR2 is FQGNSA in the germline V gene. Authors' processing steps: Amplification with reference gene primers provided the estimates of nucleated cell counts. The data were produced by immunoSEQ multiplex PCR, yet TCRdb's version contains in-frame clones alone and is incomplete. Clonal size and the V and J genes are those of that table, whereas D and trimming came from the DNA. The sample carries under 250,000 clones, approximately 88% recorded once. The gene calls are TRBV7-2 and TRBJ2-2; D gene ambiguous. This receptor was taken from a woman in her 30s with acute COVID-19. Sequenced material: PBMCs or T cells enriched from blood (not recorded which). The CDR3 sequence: CASTLTAESGELFF. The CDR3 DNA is TGTGCCAGCACCCTCACCGCTGAGTCCGGGGAGCTGTTTTTT.